This TCR beta chain appears in the sequencing data of a study of a mutant IDH1 vaccine in newly diagnosed glioma. Study-wide background: All eight of the vaccinations patients received fell in weeks 1, 3, 5, 7, 11, 15, 19 and 23. In some groups vaccination began 4-6 weeks post-radiotherapy; others received it with temozolomide.

Trimming removed 5 bases from V and 4 bases from J, with 6 bases in between. This CDR3 contains 12 residues. CDR1 and CDR2 (germline): LNHDA, SQIVND (reference sequence). Clones were sequenced by immunoSEQ multiplex PCR, and TCRdb holds only the in-frame ones, with some missing. In the table there are 40,000 or so clones, 80% to 85% of which are singletons. Concerning this clone itself: Its target is unknown.

The time point was: week 11, during vaccination. Every vaccine dose comprised 300 ug of mutant IDH1 20-mer peptide plus topical imiquimod. The sequence derives from a middle-aged man with glioma. The sequencing used PBMCs, collected from a glioma patient whose treatment included an IDH1 peptide vaccine. This chain uses TRBV19 with TRBJ2-1; tentative D call: TRBD1 (6 bases). The chain's CDR3 is CASSGQYNEQFF. The CDR3 nucleotides read TGTGCCAGTAGTGGACAGTACAATGAGCAGTTCTTC.